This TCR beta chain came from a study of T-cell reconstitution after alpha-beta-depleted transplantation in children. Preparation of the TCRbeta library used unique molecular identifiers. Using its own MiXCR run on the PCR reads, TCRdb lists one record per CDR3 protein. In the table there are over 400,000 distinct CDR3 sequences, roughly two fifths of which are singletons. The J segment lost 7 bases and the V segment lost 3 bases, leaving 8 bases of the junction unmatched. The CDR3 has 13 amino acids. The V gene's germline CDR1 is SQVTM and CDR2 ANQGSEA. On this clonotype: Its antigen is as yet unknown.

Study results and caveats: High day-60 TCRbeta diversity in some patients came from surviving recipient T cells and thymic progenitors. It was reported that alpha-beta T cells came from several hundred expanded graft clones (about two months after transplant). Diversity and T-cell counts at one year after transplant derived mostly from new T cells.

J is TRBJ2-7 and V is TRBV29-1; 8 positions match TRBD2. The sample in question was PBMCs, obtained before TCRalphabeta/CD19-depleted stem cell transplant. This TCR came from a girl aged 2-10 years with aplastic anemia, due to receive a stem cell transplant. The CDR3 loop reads CSVDDGRGGEQYF. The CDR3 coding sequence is TGCAGCGTTGATGACGGGAGGGGAGGGGAGCAGTACTTC.